A single sample gave rise to the 22 T cell receptor beta chains below, sequenced in a study of shared clonotypes between healthy human individuals. Data came from immunoSEQ multiplex PCR; TCRdb stores just in-frame clones and leaves some out. The sample includes about 110,000 clones, roughly two thirds of them seen just once. Specimen: memory CD8+ T cells sorted from blood. Subset here: CD45RO+ cells pooled with CCR7-negative TemRA cells. Every receptor here comes from a woman in her twenties or thirties in good health.

The rearrangement joins TRBV9 to TRBJ1-2; no firm D call. The CDR3 extends over 13 amino acids. The germline V and J ends were trimmed by 3 bases and 4 bases, with 10 bases remaining between them. CDR1 and CDR2 (germline): SGDLS, YYNGEE. CDR3 amino acids: CASSAGSSYGYTF. The CDR3 coding sequence is TGTGCCAGCAGCGCCGGCAGCAGCTATGGCTACACCTTC.

J is TRBJ2-7 and V is TRBV10-3; no clear D gene. Germline V gives CDR1 ENHRY, CDR2 SYGVKD. Trimming cost V 3 bases and J 1 base, with 10 bases left between them. This CDR3 has 14 amino acids. As DNA, the CDR3 is TGTGCCATCAGTGAAGCATCGGGTTCCTACGAGCAGTACTTC. This sequence encodes CAISEASGSYEQYF.

This rearrangement joins TRBV27 to TRBJ2-7, with TRBD2 identical over 7 bases. The CDR3 spans 16 residues. After removal of 4 bases from V and 6 bases from J, the junction contained 15 bases not matched to a gene. The germline CDR1 and CDR2 sequences are MNHEY and SMNVEV (reference sequence). CDR3 DNA sequence: TGTGCCAGCAGTTCCCAACAAAGCGGGAAACTGCGCGAGCAGTACTTC. It encodes CASSSQQSGKLREQYF.

The chain has TRBV28 and TRBJ2-7; TRBD1 or TRBD2 may be the D gene (5 bases each). V dropped 5 bases and J dropped 3 bases, with 17 bases sitting between them. The length of the CDR3 is 15 residues. The germline V gene encodes CDR1 MDHEN and CDR2 SYDVKM. The DNA for the CDR3 is TGTGCCAGCAGTGCGGTTGGGGACGGCCGCTACGAGCAGTACTTC. Its protein is CASSAVGDGRYEQYF.

This clone was seen a few times. The chain is built from TRBV28 and TRBJ2-7; no clear D. Germline CDR1 reads MDHEN; CDR2 reads SYDVKM. The CDR3 sequence is 16 residues long. Trimming took off 6 bases at V and 1 base at J, with 19 bases between the two ends. The CDR3 DNA reads as TGTGCCAGCAGCCCATCGGGTCCGGCGAAGTCCTACGAGCAGTACTTC. Amino acid sequence: CASSPSGPAKSYEQYF.

This clone was observed many times. The chain links TRBV6-1 to TRBJ1-5; D gene ambiguous. V lost 9 bases and J lost 5, with 14 bases in between. CDR3 length: 13 amino acids. From germline, CDR1 is MNHNS and CDR2 SASEGT. The DNA of the CDR3 is TGTGCCAGTACCCCGGGCGAATATCAGCCCCAGCATTTT. This encodes CASTPGEYQPQHF.

In its sample, this clone was seen a few times. The CDR3 DNA sequence: TGTGCCAGCAGTTTTCGGCTACTAGCGGGAGTCGATACGCAGTATTTT. This gives the protein CASSFRLLAGVDTQYF. This chain uses TRBV28 with TRBJ2-3, with TRBD2 matching 11 bases. Germline CDR1 reads MDHEN; CDR2 reads SYDVKM. The CDR3 sequence is 16 residues long. V shed 3 bases and J 6 bases; nucleotides not matched to a gene: 8.

This sequence joins TRBV28 and TRBJ1-1; D gene uncertain. CDR1 MDHEN and CDR2 SYDVKM come from the germline V gene. V was pared by 5 bases and J by 1 base, with 8 bases between. The CDR3 is made up of 13 amino acids. The CDR3 DNA is TGTGCCAGCAGTCCACCGGCGAACACTGAAGCTTTCTTT. It translates to CASSPPANTEAFF.

This chain uses TRBV18 with TRBJ2-5; TRBD2 agrees at 7 bases. The CDR3 spans 16 residues. Trimming took 2 bases from V and 2 from J; bases not matched to a gene: 8. CDR1 and CDR2 from the germline V gene are KGHSH and LQKENI. This CDR3 reads CASSPESLADQETQYF. As DNA, the CDR3 is TGTGCCAGCTCACCAGAGTCCCTAGCGGATCAAGAGACCCAGTACTTC.

The V and J genes are TRBV19 and TRBJ1-2; 7 nucleotides align to TRBD1. The CDR3 runs 15 residues. CDR1 is LNHDA, CDR2 SQIVND, per germline (reference sequence). Germline trimming cut 5 bases from V and 6 bases from J; bases unmatched to any gene: 12. CDR3 sequence: CASSATYRGGDGYTF. The DNA of the CDR3 is TGTGCCAGTAGTGCGACCTACAGGGGAGGAGATGGCTACACCTTC.

This clone was detected many times. The V call is TRBV4-2, the J call TRBJ2-2; the match to TRBD2 covers 11 bases. This CDR3 spans 15 amino acids. V trimming: 4 bases; J trimming: 3 bases; junction bases outside the gene matches: 1. Germline values: CDR1 LGHNA, CDR2 YNFKEQ. This chain's CDR3 is CASSPLAGDTGELFF. The CDR3 DNA follows: TGTGCCAGCAGCCCACTAGCGGGAGACACCGGGGAGCTGTTTTTT.

This chain connects TRBV29-1 to TRBJ1-2, with unresolved D. Germline V lookup: CDR1 SQVTM, CDR2 ANQGSEA. V lost 1 base to trimming and J lost 2 bases, with 8 bases between them. The CDR3 loop spans 13 amino acids. The CDR3 nucleotides are TGCAGCGTTGAAGGTCCCAGGAACTATGGCTACACCTTC. As protein: CSVEGPRNYGYTF.

This clone has a handful of counts. The V and J genes are TRBV9 and TRBJ2-2; no reliable D call. The CDR3 spans 15 residues. Germline V gene data show CDR1 as SGDLS and CDR2 as YYNGEE. With 0 bases removed from V and 4 bases from J, the gap between germline ends came to 10 bases. CDR3 residues: CASSVGGTGTGELFF. CDR3 DNA: TGTGCCAGCAGCGTAGGAGGTACTGGCACCGGGGAGCTGTTTTTT.

This clone has more than one count but fewer than ten. V is TRBV27 and J is TRBJ2-1, with 10 bases that match TRBD1. The CDR3 covers 12 residues. Germline lookup yields CDR1 MNHEY and CDR2 SMNVEV (reference sequence). Germline trimming cut 10 bases from V and 6 bases from J; bases unmatched to any gene: 3. The CDR3 DNA sequence: TGTGCCACGACAGGGGGCGGCAATGAGCAGTTCTTC. Amino acids: CATTGGGNEQFF.

The V gene is TRBV7-4, the J gene TRBJ1-3; 7 nucleotides align to TRBD1. CDR3 size: 15 residues. The V and J ends lost 5 bases and 2 bases, in that order; junction bases with no gene match: 6. Germline CDR1 is SGHVT and CDR2 is SQSDAQ. The CDR3 sequence is CASSNHRGTGNTIYF. CDR3 DNA sequence: TGTGCCAGCAGCAACCACAGGGGAACTGGAAACACCATATATTTT.

The genes are TRBV28 and TRBJ2-7; D is uncertain. The CDR3 runs 12 residues. V was pared by 2 bases and J by 2 bases, with 4 bases between. Looked up from germline, CDR1 is MDHEN and CDR2 is SYDVKM. The CDR3 here is CASSLPAYEQYF. The CDR3 nucleotides read TGTGCCAGCAGTTTACCCGCCTACGAGCAGTACTTC.

This chain links TRBV28 with TRBJ2-7; no clear D. The V end was cut by 0 bases, the J end by 0 bases, with 9 bases between. Germline V gene data show CDR1 as MDHEN and CDR2 as SYDVKM. This CDR3 is built from 15 residues. The CDR3 region is CASSLWQTSSYEQYF. CDR3 bases: TGTGCCAGCAGTTTATGGCAGACGAGCTCCTACGAGCAGTACTTC.

J is TRBJ2-7 and V is TRBV18, with D perhaps TRBD2 (6 bases). Germline V gene data show CDR1 as KGHSH and CDR2 as LQKENI. The V and J ends lost 5 bases and 5 bases respectively, with 10 bases between them. This CDR3 is built from 12 residues. Here the CDR3 DNA reads TGTGCCAGCTCAAGAGGGAGGAACGAGCAGTACTTC. Translating it yields CASSRGRNEQYF.

This clone was detected a few times. V gene TRBV7-9 combines with J gene TRBJ2-5; maybe TRBD2 (5 bases). V lost 5 bases, J lost 5 bases, and 6 bases lay in between. The CDR3 extends over 11 amino acids. Germline CDR1 reads SEHNR; CDR2 reads FQNEAQ (reference sequence). The CDR3 DNA is TGTGCCAGCAGCCCGGGGGAGACCCAGTACTTC. Protein product: CASSPGETQYF.

The chain is built from TRBV27 and TRBJ1-5; D is perhaps TRBD1 (5 bases). V shed 2 bases and J shed 6 bases, with 11 bases lying between them. This CDR3 region has 14 residues. Germline CDR1 MNHEY, CDR2 SMNVEV (reference sequence). CDR3 in amino acids: CASSLDGGGQPQHF. The DNA of the CDR3 is TGTGCCAGCAGTTTAGACGGGGGTGGTCAGCCCCAGCATTTT.

The chain joins TRBV7-2 to TRBJ2-5, with unresolved D. Trimming stripped 0 bases from V and 5 bases from J, with 13 bases between. This CDR3 is built from 15 residues. CDR1 and CDR2 from the germline V gene are SGHTA and FQGNSA. The CDR3, as DNA: TGTGCCAGCAGCTTAGCTAGGGTACGGCGGGAGACCCAGTACTTC. It yields the protein CASSLARVRRETQYF.

This clone showed up just a few times. The J gene is TRBJ2-3, the V gene TRBV7-9; 8 positions match TRBD2. V gave up 5 bases and J gave up 8 bases; unmatched junction bases: 12. This CDR3 region has 15 residues. Germline V gene data show CDR1 as SEHNR and CDR2 as FQNEAQ (reference sequence). This CDR3 is CASSRTSGASSTQYF. The CDR3, as DNA: TGTGCCAGCAGCCGTACTAGCGGTGCGTCGAGTACGCAGTATTTT.